The text below deals with one T cell receptor beta chain. Its antigen is not identified. The length of the CDR3 is 12 residues. Trimming removed 1 base at V and 8 bases at J, with 6 bases between. Germline lookup yields CDR1 SGHTA and CDR2 FQGNSA. The data belong to a study of T cells after yellow fever vaccination. Study-level points and caveats: At 96% for CD4 and about 91% for CD8, most primary-vaccination clones showed up again after the booster.

TCRdb re-called the 5' RACE reads with MiXCR, one entry per CDR3 protein. The sample yields around 350,000 distinct CDR3 sequences, 11% seen once. The sequence came from a man in his late teens or twenties who received the YFV17D yellow fever vaccine. The chain employs TRBV7-2 and TRBJ2-1; no clear D. Source: PBMCs, taken on the day of the first yellow fever vaccination. CDR3 sequence: CASSLGLYEQFF. DNA for the CDR3: TGTGCCAGCAGCTTAGGGCTCTATGAGCAGTTCTTC. The full variable domain, with the rest looked up from reference TRBV7-2 and TRBJ2-1, is GAGVSQSPSNKVTEKGKDVELRCDPISGHTALYWYRQSLGQGLEFLIYFQGNSAPDKSGLPSDRFSAERTGGSVSTLTIQRTQQEDSAVYLCASSLGLYEQFFGPGTRLTVL.